The source of this T cell receptor (beta chain) is a study of OX40 agonist ivuxolimab in advanced cancers. Turning to the study itself: Patients undergoing dose escalation presented with hepatocellular carcinoma, melanoma, renal cell or head and neck cancer.

This CDR3 is 17 amino acids long. V gave up 2 bases and J gave up 0 bases, with 14 bases separating them. Germline V gives CDR1 KGHSH, CDR2 LQKENI. Profiling relied on immunoSEQ multiplex PCR, and the TCRdb table lists in-frame clones only, not all of them. The repertoire holds about 98,000 clones, with approximately 90% as singletons. A word on this clone: Antigen: not known.

Notes on the study in general: Circulating CD4+ and CD8+ T cells showed clonal expansion by week 6 at 0.1 to 3.0 mg/kg. Relatively little clonal expansion, among the lowest observed, appeared in partial responders at 0.1-3.0 mg/kg.

Baseline was the first blood sampling point, followed by cycle 4 day 1 and cycle 7 day 1. The receptor was isolated from an adult with an advanced solid tumor such as melanoma, head and neck, liver or kidney cancer. V and J are TRBV18 and TRBJ1-3; D is perhaps TRBD1 (5 bases). The material was CD4+ or CD8+ T cells sorted from blood, obtained in a trial of the OX40 agonist ivuxolimab. The DNA for the CDR3 is TGTGCCAGCTCACCAACCGGGACCCCGAACTCTGGAAACACCATATATTTT. Translated: CASSPTGTPNSGNTIYF.